A single sample is the source of the 17 T cell receptor beta chains below, sequenced in a study of T and B cells in COVID-19 patients (dated by TCRdb to the early 2020s). The instrument was an Illumina MiSeq. Multiplex PCR with BIOMED2 TRB-A/B primer pools was used to amplify the TRB rearrangements. TCRdb reanalyzed the raw reads on its own, using fastp at Q25 for trimming and MiXCR for clone calling, and kept in-frame beta chains. For every CDR3 protein sequence, its rows merge into one entry that carries the most common genes and DNA. A total of more than 20,000 distinct CDR3 sequences appear in this sample, 32% of them only once. The ten biggest clones cover 1.7% of the sample. TRB repertoires were amplified using about 230-500 ng of genomic DNA isolated from blood. The specimen sequenced was blood. All receptors derive from a human donor who had recovered from COVID-19.

This clonotype is medium-sized. The CDR3 sequence is CSVSWTGGYEQYF. CDR3 nucleotide sequence: TGCAGCGTCTCCTGGACAGGGGGTTACGAGCAGTACTTC. The J gene is TRBJ2-7, the V gene TRBV29-1, with 10 bases that match TRBD1. The CDR3 totals 13 residues. The germline V gene has CDR1 SQVTM and CDR2 ANQGSEA. After removal of 6 bases from V and 4 bases from J, the junction contained 6 bases not matched to a gene.

The CDR3 nucleotides are TGTGCCAGCAGCCGGGGACAGGGAGGAACCGGGGAGCTGTTTTTT. This sequence encodes CASSRGQGGTGELFF. This chain links TRBV7-2 with TRBJ2-2; 9 nucleotides match TRBD1. The V gene's germline CDR1 is SGHTA and CDR2 FQGNSA. The CDR3 consists of 15 residues. The junction had 6 bases not matched to a gene; V was cut back by 5 bases and J by 5 bases.

A few counts support this clonotype. The CDR3, as DNA: TGTGCCAGCAGCATGACTCATAGCTCCTACAATGAGCAGTTCTTC. It encodes CASSMTHSSYNEQFF. The chain couples TRBV5-4 to TRBJ2-1; no clear D gene. The CDR3 consists of 15 residues. Trimming shortened V by 4 bases and J by 0 bases, and 11 bases separated the two germline ends. CDR1 and CDR2 from the germline V gene are SGHNT and YYREEE (reference sequence).

In the case of this clonotype: One base away lies a much larger clone, so this may be a sequencing read error. This rearrangement joins TRBV29-1 to TRBJ1-2, with D maybe TRBD1 (6 bases). V dropped 7 bases and J dropped 3 bases, with 18 bases sitting between them. The CDR3 contains 14 residues. The germline CDR1 and CDR2 sequences are SQVTM and ANQGSEA. The CDR3 is CSAGDMAVDYGYTF. DNA for the CDR3: TGCAGCGCTGGGGACATGGCTGTTGACTATGGCTACACCTTC.

By its share, this clonotype is medium-sized. V and J are TRBV19 and TRBJ2-1; a weak D match, TRBD2 (5 bases). The CDR3 is 12 residues long. V lost 7 bases, J lost 10 bases, and 14 bases lay in between. Germline values: CDR1 LNHDA, CDR2 SQIVND (reference sequence). The CDR3 DNA sequence: TGTGCCAGTAAGGTAGCTAGCAGGGAGCAGTTCTTC. It specifies CASKVASREQFF.

This clonotype is labeled medium-sized. Written as DNA, the CDR3 is TGTGCCAGTAGTTCATCACGGGCCTCACCCCTCCACTTT. Amino acids: CASSSSRASPLHF. The chain has TRBV19 and TRBJ1-6; D remains ambiguous. The V gene's germline CDR1 is LNHDA and CDR2 SQIVND (reference sequence). Trimming removed 5 bases from V and 10 bases from J, with 12 bases in between. CDR3 length equals 13 residues.

CDR3 coding DNA: TGTGCCAGCAGCTTAGGGACAGTCACAACTAATGAAAAACTGTTTTTT. Protein: CASSLGTVTTNEKLFF. The J gene is TRBJ1-4, the V gene TRBV11-1, with D perhaps TRBD1 (6 bases). V was trimmed by 1 base and J by 0 bases, leaving 9 bases between them. The CDR3 spans 16 residues. Germline V gene sequence: CDR1 SGHAT, CDR2 FQDESV (reference sequence).

This clonotype turned up a few times. This chain uses TRBV6-6 with TRBJ2-5; 7 nucleotides line up with TRBD2. Germline values: CDR1 MNHNY, CDR2 SVGAGI (reference sequence). This CDR3 is built from 12 residues. CDR3 sequence reads: CAGGGNQETQYF. The CDR3 DNA reads TGTGCGGGGGGGGGGAACCAAGAGACCCAGTACTTC.

The V and J genes are TRBV5-6 and TRBJ1-4; the D gene is possibly TRBD1 (6 bases). There are 15 residues in the CDR3. Between the trimmed V and J ends, which lost 4 bases and 7 bases, there was a span of 17 bases. Germline CDR1 SGHDT, CDR2 YYEEEE. The CDR3 nucleotides are TGTGCCAGCAGCCCCGGGAGGGGGACCGCTGAAAAACTGTTTTTT. As protein: CASSPGRGTAEKLFF. Together with reference TRBV5-6 and TRBJ1-4, the CDR3 gives the full variable domain: DAGVTQSPTHLIKTRGQQVTLRCSPKSGHDTVSWYQQALGQGPQFIFQYYEEEERQRGNFPDRFSGHQFPNYSSELNVNALLLGDSALYLCASSPGRGTAEKLFFGSGTQLSVL.

The chain is built from TRBV30 and TRBJ2-7, with 10 bases lining up with TRBD2. The J segment lost 0 bases and the V segment lost 8 bases, leaving 16 bases of the junction unmatched. CDR1 and CDR2 (germline): GTSNPN, SVGIG (reference sequence). The CDR3 spans 17 residues. The CDR3 here is CASSPRASGGASYEQYF. The CDR3 DNA follows: TGTGCCAGCAGCCCCCGGGCGAGCGGGGGGGCCTCCTACGAGCAGTACTTC.

The chain combines TRBV6-5 with TRBJ1-5, with D unresolved. V was cut by 2 bases and J by 2 bases, with 13 bases left in between. Germline CDR1 is MNHEY and CDR2 is SVGAGI. This CDR3 has 16 amino acids. The CDR3 sequence is CASSYVSGMGNQPQHF. In nucleotides, the CDR3 is TGTGCCAGCAGTTACGTCTCAGGAATGGGCAATCAGCCCCAGCATTTT.

This clonotype was observed a handful of times. The chain uses TRBV19 and TRBJ1-5; tentative D call: TRBD1 (6 bases). V was cut by 1 base and J by 4 bases, with 11 bases left in between. CDR1 is LNHDA, CDR2 SQIVND, per germline (reference sequence). The CDR3 runs to 15 residues. CDR3 coding DNA: TGTGCCAGTAGTATAGGGGGGACAAGTAATCAGCCCCAGCATTTT. It codes for CASSIGGTSNQPQHF. Based on the CDR3 plus reference TRBV19 and TRBJ1-5, the full variable domain is DGGITQSPKYLFRKEGQNVTLSCEQNLNHDAMYWYRQDPGQGLRLIYYSQIVNDFQKGDIAEGYSVSREKKESFPLTVTSAQKNPTAFYLCASSIGGTSNQPQHFGDGTRLSIL.

The sample holds a few counts of this clonotype. The chain joins TRBV6-2 or TRBV6-3 to TRBJ1-1; D is unclear. The V end was cut by 6 bases, the J end by 8 bases, with 16 bases between. CDR1 and CDR2 from the germline V gene are MNHEY and SVGEGT. The length of the CDR3 is 13 residues. CDR3 bases: TGTGCCAGCAGCGACCGGGTCTCCAGGGAAGCTTTCTTT. Translating it yields CASSDRVSREAFF.

This clonotype was seen ten or more times. V and J are TRBV30 and TRBJ2-7, with 7 bases matching TRBD1. The CDR3 has 13 residues. Germline CDR1 reads GTSNPN; CDR2 reads SVGIG (reference sequence). The trim removed 2 bases at V and 2 bases at J, leaving 3 bases unmatched. CDR3: CAWSLDRTYEQYF. In nucleotides, the CDR3 is TGTGCCTGGAGTTTGGACAGGACCTACGAGCAGTACTTC.

The chain recombines TRBV14 with TRBJ2-1; D uncertain. V gave up 1 base and J gave up 1 base, with 11 bases separating them. CDR3 length: 16 residues. Germline-derived CDR1 and CDR2 are SGHDN and FVKESK. CDR3 sequence reads: CASSQVIGPSYNEQFF. Here the CDR3 DNA reads TGTGCCAGCAGCCAAGTAATCGGACCTTCCTACAATGAGCAGTTCTTC.

J is TRBJ2-7 and V is TRBV20-1, with D hard to call. V was pared by 2 bases and J by 1 base, with 9 bases between. The CDR3 covers 13 residues. The germline V gene encodes CDR1 DFQATT and CDR2 SNEGSKA (reference sequence). The CDR3 loop is CSARLGWSYEQYF. The CDR3 DNA sequence: TGCAGTGCTAGACTCGGCTGGTCCTACGAGCAGTACTTC.

This clonotype was seen more than once but under ten times. The chain links TRBV12-3 or TRBV12-4 to TRBJ1-5; a weak D match, TRBD1 (5 bases). V was clipped by 6 bases and J by 7 bases, with 13 bases between them. The CDR3 is 13 residues long. DNA for the CDR3: TGTGCCAGCAGGCCTACCGGGGGACAGCCCCAGCATTTT. Translating it yields CASRPTGGQPQHF.